This T cell receptor beta chain was sequenced during a study of cytomegalovirus exposure and HLA in healthy donors. Study-level background: Of 350 to 400 genotyped donors, about 81% grouped in the Caucasian-associated ancestry cluster. Findings and caveats of the study: At a 0.05 false discovery rate, a later analysis found 16,951 TCR beta sequences to be associated with HLA alleles.

Of note for this clone: No antigen is known for it.

From germline, CDR1 is SGHRS and CDR2 YFSETQ. The CDR3 is made up of 13 amino acids. Trimming pared 4 bases from V and 4 bases from J, leaving 9 bases between. The PCR made use of 60 Vbeta and 13 Jbeta primers. Authors' processing steps: Unique TCR beta chains totaled approximately 83 million in a later count, with roughly 11 million of them shared. The assay was immunoSEQ multiplex PCR, and TCRdb's table has in-frame clones only and misses some. V and J calls and clone size come straight from that table; D and trimming were deduced from the DNA. This repertoire shows under 200,000 clones, over 60% found once; its top ten account for over 1.2%. Donors counted as nominally healthy when sampled, yet unrecorded immune exposures were likely.

The V call is TRBV5-1, the J call TRBJ2-1; a weak D match, TRBD2 (6 bases). The specimen was PBMCs. The TCR sequence derives from a girl aged 10-17 years in good health and CMV-seronegative. The CDR3 sequence is CASSARGYNEQFF. CDR3 nucleotide sequence: TGCGCCAGCAGCGCGCGGGGATACAATGAGCAGTTCTTC.